Sequencing of this T cell receptor (beta chain) was carried out in a study of early T cells in non-severe SARS-CoV-2 infection. Study results and limitations: Anti-spike CD8 responses were favored in VDJdb matching, and private and CD4 specificities were missed.

This clonotype was picked up a small number of times. The target antigen is unknown. At one boundary the junction diverges from the germline segment, which might be a read error. CDR1 is SEHNR, CDR2 FQNEAQ, per germline (reference sequence). CDR3 length: 16 amino acids. TCRdb ran MiXCR on the 5' RACE reads and lists one entry per CDR3 protein. The sample has some 77,000 distinct CDR3 sequences, 9.5% to 15% seen once. V and J are TRBV7-9 and TRBJ2-2; 7 bases are shared with TRBD1. The sequence derives from an adult who was a healthcare worker with PCR-confirmed SARS-CoV-2 infection or an uninfected control (not recorded which). The sample consisted of whole blood. The DNA for the CDR3 is TGTGCCAGCAGATTAGCCGGGACAGCGAACACCGGGGAGCTGTTTTTT. This codes for CASRLAGTANTGELFF.